Each of the 22 T cell receptor beta chains below was sequenced from the same sample in a study of cytomegalovirus exposure and HLA in healthy donors. The PCR ran on 60 Vbeta and 13 Jbeta primers. Profiled with immunoSEQ multiplex PCR; TCRdb holds only in-frame clones, not every one. The sample yields more than 35,000 clones, more than 50% seen once. The specimen sequenced was PBMCs. The receptors were gathered from a woman aged 40 to 55 in good health and CMV-seropositive.

V is TRBV5-1 and J is TRBJ2-7, with 10 nucleotides matching TRBD1. The CDR3 covers 15 residues. The germline CDR1 and CDR2 sequences are SGHRS and YFSETQ. J was trimmed by 5 bases and V by 3 bases; bases with no gene match: 8. The CDR3 sequence: CASSWGQGPPDEQYF. Here the CDR3 DNA reads TGCGCCAGCAGCTGGGGACAGGGGCCCCCCGACGAGCAGTACTTC. Variable domain in full (rest from reference TRBV5-1 and TRBJ2-7): KAGVTQTPRYLIKTRGQQVTLSCSPISGHRSVSWYQQTPGQGLQFLFEYFSETQRNKGNFPGRFSGRQFSNSRSEMNVSTLELGDSALYLCASSWGQGPPDEQYFGPGTRLTVT.

The chain carries TRBV9 and TRBJ2-7; TRBD1 matches 8 bases. The CDR3 runs 12 residues. Losses at the gene ends were 7 bases for V and 3 bases for J; bases not matched to a gene: 3. CDR1 and CDR2 (germline): SGDLS, YYNGEE. CDR3: CASGQGYYEQYF. CDR3 nucleotides: TGTGCCAGCGGACAGGGATACTACGAGCAGTACTTC. The full variable domain, its missing parts supplied by reference TRBV9 and TRBJ2-7, is DSGVTQTPKHLITATGQRVTLRCSPRSGDLSVYWYQQSLDQGLQFLIQYYNGEERAKGNILERFSAQQFPDLHSELNLSSLELGDSALYFCASGQGYYEQYFGPGTRLTVT.

This clone was picked up a small number of times. The gene calls are TRBV27 and TRBJ1-1; 7 bases are shared with TRBD1. With V trimmed by 3 bases and J by 6 bases, 7 bases remained unmatched. The CDR3 is 14 amino acids. CDR1 is MNHEY and CDR2 is SMNVEV in the germline V gene (reference sequence). The CDR3 DNA sequence: TGTGCCAGCAGTTTCGGGACAGCTAGCGCTGAAGCTTTCTTT. Translation gives CASSFGTASAEAFF.

The V call is TRBV7-9, the J call TRBJ1-5; perhaps TRBD1 as D (6 bases). Per the germline V gene, CDR1 is SEHNR and CDR2 is FQNEAQ (reference sequence). Deletions cut 4 bases from V and 4 bases from J, with 14 bases between. This CDR3 spans 15 amino acids. CDR3 sequence reads: CASSSGQIKNQPQHF. Written as DNA, the CDR3 is TGTGCCAGCAGCTCAGGACAGATTAAAAATCAGCCCCAGCATTTT. Full variable domain (rest looked up from reference TRBV7-9 and TRBJ1-5): DTGVSQNPRHKITKRGQNVTFRCDPISEHNRLYWYRQTLGQGPEFLTYFQNEAQLEKSRLLSDRFSAERPKGSFSTLEIQRTEQGDSAMYLCASSSGQIKNQPQHFGDGTRLSIL.

The J gene is TRBJ1-1, the V gene TRBV7-9; TRBD1 agrees at 9 bases. CDR1 and CDR2 (germline): SEHNR, FQNEAQ (reference sequence). V gave up 5 bases and J gave up 2 bases; unmatched junction bases: 12. The CDR3 totals 17 residues. CDR3 nucleotide sequence: TGTGCCAGCAGCCCGGGACAGGGTCCGAGGGCTAACACTGAAGCTTTCTTT. It encodes CASSPGQGPRANTEAFF.

The V and J genes are TRBV4-2 and TRBJ2-5; D is unclear. Germline CDR1 LGHNA, CDR2 YNFKEQ. The CDR3 length is 11 residues. Deletions cut 4 bases from V and 5 bases from J, with 5 bases between. The CDR3 here is CASSLLETQYF. Here the CDR3 DNA reads TGTGCCAGCAGCCTCTTGGAGACCCAGTACTTC.

The chain has TRBV5-8 and TRBJ2-4; 15 nucleotides match TRBD2. With 5 bases clipped from V and 9 bases from J, the junction kept 9 bases outside the gene matches. The germline gives CDR1 SGHTS, CDR2 YDEGEE. The CDR3 covers 16 residues. The CDR3 spells CASRYGTSGGIGIQYF. The CDR3 DNA follows: TGTGCCAGCAGATACGGGACTAGCGGGGGGATCGGCATTCAGTACTTC.

V is TRBV6-1 and J is TRBJ1-5; 9 bases are shared with TRBD1. Germline V gene lookup returns CDR1 MNHNS and CDR2 SASEGT. Losses at the gene ends were 3 bases for V and 6 bases for J; bases not matched to a gene: 3. The CDR3 loop spans 14 amino acids. Written as DNA, the CDR3 is TGTGCCAGCAGTGATCCGGGACAGGGTCAGCCCCAGCATTTT. Its translation is CASSDPGQGQPQHF.

The chain joins TRBV4-3 to TRBJ2-3; TRBD2 matches 11 bases. There are 17 residues in the CDR3. Germline V gene sequence: CDR1 LGHNA, CDR2 YSLEER. Trimming cost V 0 bases and J 2 bases; bases outside gene matches: 4. This chain's CDR3 is CASSQDASGGHTDTQYF. In nucleotides, the CDR3 is TGCGCCAGCAGCCAAGATGCTAGCGGGGGGCACACAGATACGCAGTATTTT.

The chain has TRBV2 and TRBJ2-7; 7 bases are a match to TRBD1. The CDR3 has 16 residues. The V and J ends lost 0 bases and 3 bases, in that order; junction bases with no gene match: 8. Germline CDR1 SNHLY, CDR2 FYNNEI. CDR3 DNA: TGTGCCAGCAGTGAAGCTGGGACAGAAAGCGGCTACGAGCAGTACTTC. Amino acid sequence: CASSEAGTESGYEQYF.

V usage is TRBV7-8 and J usage is TRBJ1-2; D ambiguous. Trimming removed 1 base from V and 2 bases from J, with 8 bases in between. CDR3 length: 14 amino acids. The V gene's germline CDR1 is SGHVS and CDR2 FQNEAQ. The CDR3 sequence: CASSLGSRNYGYTF. CDR3 DNA: TGTGCCAGCAGCTTAGGGTCCAGGAACTATGGCTACACCTTC.

The J gene is TRBJ1-4, the V gene TRBV28; tentative D call: TRBD1 (5 bases). Per germline, CDR1 MDHEN and CDR2 SYDVKM. The V gene lost 5 bases and the J gene lost 4 bases, with 11 bases spanning the gap. This CDR3 comprises 14 residues. The chain's CDR3 is CASSKTEVNEKLFF. The CDR3 region has the DNA TGTGCCAGCAGTAAGACAGAAGTTAATGAAAAACTGTTTTTT.

The chain couples TRBV10-1 to TRBJ1-1, with a weak D call TRBD1 (6 bases). Germline lookup yields CDR1 WNHNN and CDR2 SYGVQD (reference sequence). The germline V and J ends were trimmed by 2 bases and 1 base, with 11 bases remaining between them. This CDR3 has 15 residues. This CDR3 is CASSEATGSNTEAFF. CDR3 in DNA: TGCGCCAGCAGTGAGGCCACAGGGTCGAACACTGAAGCTTTCTTT.

V is TRBV7-9 and J is TRBJ1-2; maybe TRBD1 (5 bases). The V end was cut by 1 base, the J end by 2 bases, with 14 bases between. Per germline, CDR1 SEHNR and CDR2 FQNEAQ (reference sequence). This CDR3 comprises 16 residues. CDR3 loop: CASSLEISTANYGYTF. The CDR3 DNA sequence: TGTGCCAGCAGCTTAGAGATCTCGACAGCCAACTATGGCTACACCTTC.

This CDR3 reads CASSKGRGGDYEQYF. Written as DNA, the CDR3 is TGTGCCAGCAGCAAAGGACGCGGGGGAGACTACGAGCAGTACTTC. V and J are TRBV5-4 and TRBJ2-7; TRBD2 agrees at 7 bases. The CDR3 length is 15 residues. After removal of 4 bases from V and 3 bases from J, the junction contained 10 bases not matched to a gene. The germline gives CDR1 SGHNT, CDR2 YYREEE (reference sequence).

This chain uses TRBV5-1 with TRBJ2-3; the D is unclear. The ends were cut back, 0 bases at V and 2 bases at J, with 10 bases in the middle. The CDR3 spans 15 residues. Looked up from germline, CDR1 is SGHRS and CDR2 is YFSETQ. CDR3 bases: TGCGCCAGCAGCTTGGCCGGAGTAGCCACAGATACGCAGTATTTT. Translating it yields CASSLAGVATDTQYF.

The rearrangement links TRBV6-5 to TRBJ2-5, with TRBD1 matching 8 bases. The CDR3 is 15 residues long. Germline assignment: CDR1 MNHEY and CDR2 SVGAGI. V was clipped by 4 bases and J by 5 bases; unmatched bases: 9. The CDR3 region is CASSSRQGTVETQYF. The CDR3 nucleotides read TGTGCCAGCAGTTCCAGACAGGGGACGGTGGAGACCCAGTACTTC.

V usage is TRBV2 and J usage is TRBJ2-3; D is unresolved. The CDR3 consists of 12 residues. CDR1 and CDR2 (germline): SNHLY, FYNNEI. Trimming removed 3 bases at V and 9 bases at J, with 10 bases between. The CDR3: CASSDRRVTQYF. The CDR3, as DNA: TGTGCCAGCAGTGATCGCCGGGTCACGCAGTATTTT.

This clone was counted only a few times. V and J are TRBV9 and TRBJ2-5; D gene unclear. The germline gives CDR1 SGDLS, CDR2 YYNGEE. The CDR3 is made up of 12 amino acids. With 3 bases removed from V and 1 base from J, the gap between germline ends came to 4 bases. The CDR3 spells CASSAGQETQYF. CDR3 nucleotides: TGTGCCAGCAGCGCAGGCCAAGAGACCCAGTACTTC.

The genes are TRBV9 and TRBJ2-1, with TRBD2 matching over 13 bases. Germline CDR1 is SGDLS and CDR2 is YYNGEE. The CDR3 is 15 residues long. Unmatched junction bases numbered 6, after V lost 5 bases and J lost 7 bases. This chain's CDR3 is CASSATSGGGNEQFF. The CDR3 DNA reads TGTGCCAGCAGTGCCACTAGCGGGGGGGGTAATGAGCAGTTCTTC.

This clone was found a few times. The J gene is TRBJ1-2, the V gene TRBV7-8; 9 bases fit TRBD1. Per germline, CDR1 SGHVS and CDR2 FQNEAQ. There are 15 residues in the CDR3. V trimming: 4 bases; J trimming: 5 bases; junction bases outside the gene matches: 8. CDR3 sequence reads: CASSSRTGASYGYTF. In DNA form, the CDR3 reads TGTGCCAGCAGCTCCCGGACAGGGGCAAGTTATGGCTACACCTTC.

The rearrangement uses TRBV9 and TRBJ2-1; TRBD2 aligns across 11 bases. Germline V gene lookup returns CDR1 SGDLS and CDR2 YYNGEE. Trimming took 3 bases from V and 0 from J; bases not matched to a gene: 5. CDR3 length: 17 amino acids. Written as DNA, the CDR3 is TGTGCCAGCAGCGGTAGCGGGGGGGCCAGCTCCTACAATGAGCAGTTCTTC. Protein: CASSGSGGASSYNEQFF.